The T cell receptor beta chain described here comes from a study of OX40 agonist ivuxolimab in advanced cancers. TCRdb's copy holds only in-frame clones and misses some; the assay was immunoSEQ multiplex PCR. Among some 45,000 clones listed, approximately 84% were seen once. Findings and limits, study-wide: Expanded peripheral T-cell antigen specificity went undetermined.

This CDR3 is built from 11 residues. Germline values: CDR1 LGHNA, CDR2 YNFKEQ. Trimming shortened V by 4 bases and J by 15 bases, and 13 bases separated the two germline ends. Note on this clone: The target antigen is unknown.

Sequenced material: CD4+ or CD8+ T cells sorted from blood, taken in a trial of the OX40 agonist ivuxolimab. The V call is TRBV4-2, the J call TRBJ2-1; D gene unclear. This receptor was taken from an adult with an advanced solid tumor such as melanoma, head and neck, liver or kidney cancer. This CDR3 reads CASSPAGSLFF. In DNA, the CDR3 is TGTGCCAGCAGCCCAGCTGGGTCTCTGTTCTTC.